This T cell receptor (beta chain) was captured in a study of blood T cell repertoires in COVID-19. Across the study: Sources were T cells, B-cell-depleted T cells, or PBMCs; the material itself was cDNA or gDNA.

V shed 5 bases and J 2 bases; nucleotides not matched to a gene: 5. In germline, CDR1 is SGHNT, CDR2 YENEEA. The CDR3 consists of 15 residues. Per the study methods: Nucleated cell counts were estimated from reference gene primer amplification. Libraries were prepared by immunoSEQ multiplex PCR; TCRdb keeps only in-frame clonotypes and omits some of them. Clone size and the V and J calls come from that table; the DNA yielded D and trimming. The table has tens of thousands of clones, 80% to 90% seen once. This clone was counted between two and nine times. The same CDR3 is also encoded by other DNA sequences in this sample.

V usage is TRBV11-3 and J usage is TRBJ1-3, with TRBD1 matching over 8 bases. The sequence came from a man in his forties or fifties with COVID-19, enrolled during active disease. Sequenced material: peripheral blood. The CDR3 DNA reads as TGTGCCAGCAGCCCCGGACAGGGACCTGGAAACACCATATATTTT. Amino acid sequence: CASSPGQGPGNTIYF.